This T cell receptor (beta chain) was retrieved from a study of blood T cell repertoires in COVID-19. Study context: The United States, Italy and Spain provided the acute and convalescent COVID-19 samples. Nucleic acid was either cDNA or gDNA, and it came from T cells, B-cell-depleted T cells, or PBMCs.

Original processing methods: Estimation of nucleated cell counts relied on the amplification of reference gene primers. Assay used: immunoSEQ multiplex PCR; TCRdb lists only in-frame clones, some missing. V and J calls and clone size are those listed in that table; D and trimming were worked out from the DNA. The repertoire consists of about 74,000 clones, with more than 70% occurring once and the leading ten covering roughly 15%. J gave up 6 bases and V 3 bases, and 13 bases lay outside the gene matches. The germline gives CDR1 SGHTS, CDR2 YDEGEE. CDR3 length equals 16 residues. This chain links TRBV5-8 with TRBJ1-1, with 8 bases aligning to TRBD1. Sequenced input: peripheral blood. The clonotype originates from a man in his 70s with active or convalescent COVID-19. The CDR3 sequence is CASSYNSGGGIAEAFF. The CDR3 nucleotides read TGTGCCAGCAGCTATAATTCAGGGGGCGGAATCGCTGAAGCTTTCTTT.